This is a list of T cell receptor beta chains from one sample in a study of shared clonotypes between healthy human individuals. The method was immunoSEQ multiplex PCR; TCRdb's version includes in-frame clones alone and lacks a portion of them. Among about 380,000 clones listed, approximately 96% were seen once. Sequencing was done on a sample of memory CD8+ T cells sorted from blood. The receptors here all came from a man aged 25 to 40 in good health. CDR3s include the opening cysteine and the closing phenylalanine or tryptophan. D genes are given only for firm matches. Rows give clone size only sometimes, using once, few, many, or a class for an expanded clone.

clone_size d_call j_call v_call cdr3_aa cdr3_nt
once - TRBJ2-7 TRBV28 CASSFPGGGPYEQYF TGTGCCAGCAGTTTCCCCGGCGGAGGGCCCTACGAGCAGTACTTC
- - TRBJ2-1 TRBV28 CASTLGGRGEQFF TGTGCCAGCACGCTAGGGGGACGTGGTGAGCAGTTCTTC
- - TRBJ2-7 TRBV10-3 CATSRASDSYEQYF TGTGCCACGTCTCGGGCTAGCGATTCCTACGAGCAGTACTTC
- - TRBJ2-3 TRBV13 CASSFGGGGDTQYF TGTGCCAGCAGCTTTGGCGGTGGGGGGGATACGCAGTATTTT
- - TRBJ2-3 TRBV2 CASSGDGSGVDLDTQYF TGTGCCAGCAGTGGGGACGGGTCAGGGGTAGATTTAGATACGCAGTATTTT
- - TRBJ1-1 TRBV7-9 CASSSTRNTEAFF TGTGCCAGCAGCTCAACAAGGAACACTGAAGCTTTCTTT
- TRBD2 TRBJ2-7 TRBV6-5 CASSYMGLAREQYF TGTGCCAGCAGTTATATGGGACTAGCTCGAGAGCAGTACTTC
- TRBD1 TRBJ2-3 TRBV28 CASSRTGGTDTQYF TGTGCCAGCAGTAGGACAGGGGGCACAGATACGCAGTATTTT
- TRBD1 TRBJ2-1 TRBV7-8 CASSLPRGLFWDRSSYNEQFF TGTGCCAGCAGCTTACCCAGAGGGCTTTTTTGGGACAGGTCCTCCTACAATGAGCAGTTCTTC
- TRBD1 TRBJ2-7 TRBV6-5 CASSYGGQGYEQYF TGTGCCAGCAGTTACGGGGGACAGGGGTACGAGCAGTACTTC
- TRBD2 TRBJ2-5 TRBV19 CASSPISGRASETQYF TGTGCCAGTAGTCCAATCAGCGGGAGGGCCAGTGAGACCCAGTACTTC
- - TRBJ2-7 TRBV19 CASSTPRGSGYEQYF TGTGCCAGTAGTACACCCCGAGGTAGCGGCTACGAGCAGTACTTC
- TRBD2 TRBJ2-1 TRBV27 CASSFGAGGWNEQFF TGTGCCAGCAGTTTCGGGGCGGGAGGGTGGAATGAGCAGTTCTTC
- TRBD2 TRBJ2-1 TRBV6-1 CASSEHGLARNEQFF TGTGCCAGCAGTGAACACGGACTAGCGCGCAATGAGCAGTTCTTC
- - TRBJ1-4 TRBV5-6 CASSLKVGTRSEKLFF TGTGCCAGCAGCTTGAAGGTCGGCACAAGATCTGAAAAACTGTTTTTT
- TRBD1 TRBJ1-2 TRBV6-1 CASSDVRGRGYGYTF TGTGCCAGCAGTGATGTAAGGGGGCGCGGCTATGGCTACACCTTC
- - TRBJ1-6 TRBV5-6 CASSLIGVPYNSPLHF TGTGCCAGCAGCTTGATAGGGGTGCCCTATAATTCACCCCTCCACTTT
- - TRBJ1-2 TRBV19 CASSWTVLDYGYTF TGTGCCAGTAGTTGGACAGTCCTAGACTATGGCTACACCTTC
- - TRBJ2-6 TRBV7-8 CASSLAQSGANVLTF TGTGCCAGCAGCTTAGCGCAGTCTGGGGCCAACGTCCTGACTTTC
- - TRBJ2-7 TRBV18 CASSPTEGASYEQYF TGTGCCAGCTCACCAACGGAGGGGGCCTCCTACGAGCAGTACTTC
- TRBD2 TRBJ2-1 TRBV4-2 CASSRASGPYNEQFF TGTGCCAGCAGCAGGGCTAGCGGACCCTACAATGAGCAGTTCTTC
- TRBD2 TRBJ2-4 TRBV6-5 CASSYSEAGSKNIQYF TGTGCCAGCAGTTACTCTGAAGCGGGAAGCAAAAACATTCAGTACTTC